This T cell receptor (beta chain) was sequenced in a study of OX40 agonist ivuxolimab in advanced cancers. Here immunoSEQ multiplex PCR was the method, and the copy in TCRdb shows in-frame clones only, minus some. The table records 50,000 to 70,000 clones, approximately 88% of them present only once. J gave up 4 bases and V 0 bases, and 4 bases lay outside the gene matches. Germline-derived CDR1 and CDR2 are SGHNT and YYREEE (reference sequence). The CDR3 consists of 15 residues. The rearrangement joins TRBV5-4 to TRBJ2-1; 7 bases fit TRBD2. The receptor's source is an adult with an advanced solid tumor such as melanoma, head and neck, liver or kidney cancer. This sample comprised CD4+ or CD8+ T cells sorted from blood, obtained in a trial of the OX40 agonist ivuxolimab. The CDR3 DNA reads TGTGCCAGCAGCTTGGCCAGCGGGGAATACAATGAGCAGTTCTTC. Translated, it gives CASSLASGEYNEQFF.